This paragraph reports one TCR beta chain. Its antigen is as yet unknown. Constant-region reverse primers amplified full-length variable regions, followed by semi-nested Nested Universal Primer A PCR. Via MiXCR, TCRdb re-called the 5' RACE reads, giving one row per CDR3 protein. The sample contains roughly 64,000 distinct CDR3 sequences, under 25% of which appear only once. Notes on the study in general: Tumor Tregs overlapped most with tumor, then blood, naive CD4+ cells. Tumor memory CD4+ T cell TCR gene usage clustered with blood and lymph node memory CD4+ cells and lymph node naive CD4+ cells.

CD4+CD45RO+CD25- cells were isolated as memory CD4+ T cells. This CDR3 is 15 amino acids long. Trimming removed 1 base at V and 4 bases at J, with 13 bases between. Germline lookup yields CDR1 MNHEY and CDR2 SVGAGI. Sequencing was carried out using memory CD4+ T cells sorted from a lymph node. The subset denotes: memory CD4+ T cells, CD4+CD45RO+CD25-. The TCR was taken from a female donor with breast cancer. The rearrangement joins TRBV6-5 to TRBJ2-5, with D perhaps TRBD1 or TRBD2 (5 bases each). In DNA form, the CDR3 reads TGTGCCAGCAGTTACTGGGACCAGGGAAGAGAGACCCAGTACTTC. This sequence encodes CASSYWDQGRETQYF.